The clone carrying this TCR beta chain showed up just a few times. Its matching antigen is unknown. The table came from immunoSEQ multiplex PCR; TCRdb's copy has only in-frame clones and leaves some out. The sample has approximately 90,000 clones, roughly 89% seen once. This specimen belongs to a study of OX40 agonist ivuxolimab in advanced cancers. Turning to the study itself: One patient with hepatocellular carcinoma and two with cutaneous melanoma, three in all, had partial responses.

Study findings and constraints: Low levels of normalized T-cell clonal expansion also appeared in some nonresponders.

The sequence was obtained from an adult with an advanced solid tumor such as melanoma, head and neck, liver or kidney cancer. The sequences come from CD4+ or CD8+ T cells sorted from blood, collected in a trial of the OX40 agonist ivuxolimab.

CDR3 coding DNA: TGTGCCTGGAGTAAGGGGAATCAGCCCCAGCATTTT. Translation: CAWSKGNQPQHF. The V gene is TRBV30, the J gene TRBJ1-5, with D tentatively TRBD1 (5 bases). Germline V gene data show CDR1 as GTSNPN and CDR2 as SVGIG (reference sequence). CDR3 size: 12 residues. V was trimmed by 2 bases and J by 4 bases, leaving 6 bases between them.